This T cell receptor (beta chain) appears in the sequencing data of a study of tissue T cells after allogeneic stem cell transplantation. The data were produced by immunoSEQ multiplex PCR, yet TCRdb's version contains in-frame clones alone and is incomplete. Of roughly 4,000 clones in the sample, 45% to 55% were seen once. The CDR3 covers 13 residues. Trimming stripped 4 bases from V and 2 bases from J, with 9 bases between. The germline gives CDR1 NNHDY, CDR2 SYVADS. Worth noting for this clone: Mouse gene names and germline throughout. From the germline J gene comes the end of the CDR3, since the read stops 1 residue before it.

Time point denoted: mouse harvest day 7 after allogeneic transplant. Tail vein injection delivered 10^7 T-cell-depleted bone marrow cells and 10^6 splenic CD5+ T cells. V and J are TRBV13-3 and TRBJ1-1; D may be TRBD1 (5 bases). The sequence came from a female BALB/c mouse given C57BL/6 T cells with graft-versus-host disease after an allogeneic hematopoietic cell transplant. Sample: lymph node tissue. CDR3 protein: CASSSRDNTEVFF. Incomplete CDR3 DNA: TGTGCCAGCAGTTCCCGGGACAACACAGAAGTCTTC.